Below, 8 T cell receptor beta chains from the same sample are listed, as sequenced in a study of blood T cells in healthy people across ages. Primers used in a second PCR of about 6 to 12 cycles were a sample-barcoded 5' primer and a J-beta primer mix. TCRdb re-called the 5' RACE reads through MiXCR, storing one row per CDR3 protein. The sample lists roughly 1.5 million distinct CDR3 sequences, approximately 39% occurring once. The material sequenced was blood. All receptors derive from a woman aged 18-35 years in good health.

Notes on this clonotype: A read error may be the cause here, since a much bigger clone is one base away. The gene calls are TRBV10-3 and TRBJ2-3, with 8 bases matching TRBD2. The CDR3 extends over 16 amino acids. Germline CDR1 and CDR2: ENHRY and SYGVKD. V dropped 6 bases and J dropped 2; count of bases not matched to a gene: 10. In DNA, the CDR3 is TGTGCCATCAGCACTCTAGCGGGCACCTCCACAGATACGCAGTATTTT. Encoded protein: CAISTLAGTSTDTQYF.

This chain links TRBV5-1 with TRBJ1-2, with TRBD1 identical over 7 bases. The V and J ends lost 4 bases and 4 bases, in that order; junction bases with no gene match: 10. The length of the CDR3 is 15 residues. The germline CDR1 and CDR2 sequences are SGHRS and YFSETQ. The CDR3 reads CASSPGQDLSYGYTF. CDR3 sequence (DNA): TGCGCCAGCAGCCCAGGACAGGACCTTAGCTATGGCTACACCTTC.

In this sample, this clonotype turned up a few times. This rearrangement joins TRBV5-1 to TRBJ2-7; 10 bases line up with TRBD2. The J call may not be correct, given that the DNA end is closer to TRBJ2-5. The CDR3 consists of 15 residues. CDR1 is SGHRS and CDR2 is YFSETQ in the germline V gene. CDR3 nucleotide sequence: TGCGCCAGCAGCTTGTCTAGCGGGAGTTTCGAGACCCAGTACTTC. Its translation: CASSLSSGSFETQYF.

The V call is TRBV27, the J call TRBJ2-1; 8 bases map to TRBD2. The junction had 6 bases not matched to a gene; V was cut back by 6 bases and J by 2 bases. The CDR3 totals 15 residues. The germline CDR1 and CDR2 sequences are MNHEY and SMNVEV (reference sequence). The CDR3 DNA is TGTGCCAGCAGGCCCCGGGGGGGCCCCTACAATGAGCAGTTCTTC. Protein product: CASRPRGGPYNEQFF.

This clonotype showed up just a few times. The chain combines TRBV6-1 with TRBJ1-4; D unresolved. From germline, CDR1 is MNHNS and CDR2 SASEGT. V was shortened by 10 bases and J by 5 bases, with 11 bases between the two germline ends. This CDR3 spans 12 amino acids. CDR3 nucleotides: TGTGCCACCGGTTTGGGAAATGAAAAACTGTTTTTT. It yields the protein CATGLGNEKLFF.

The J gene is TRBJ2-4, the V gene TRBV20-1; D not certain. Judging by the DNA end, TRBJ2-7 fits better; the J call may be wrong. The CDR3 is 13 residues long. Germline assignment: CDR1 DFQATT and CDR2 SNEGSKA (reference sequence). CDR3 nucleotide sequence: TGCAGTGCCGCGAGCGCTTATTACTACGAGCAGTACTTC. The encoded protein is CSAASAYYYEQYF.

V and J are TRBV6-2 or TRBV6-3 and TRBJ2-7; D possibly uses TRBD1 or TRBD2 (5 bases each). With the DNA end fitting TRBJ2-4 better, the J assignment may be wrong. Germline V gene lookup returns CDR1 MNHEY and CDR2 SVGEGT. This CDR3 has 13 amino acids. The CDR3 region has the DNA TGTGCCAGCAGTTATTTGGGGGATAACATTCAGTACTTC. This sequence encodes CASSYLGDNIQYF.

The V and J genes are TRBV28 and TRBJ2-7; 8 bases match TRBD1. There are 15 residues in the CDR3. The germline V gene encodes CDR1 MDHEN and CDR2 SYDVKM. The J segment lost 4 bases and the V segment lost 3 bases, leaving 8 bases of the junction unmatched. The CDR3 is CASSFTGTGLYEQYF. The CDR3 DNA sequence: TGTGCCAGCAGTTTTACCGGGACAGGCCTATACGAGCAGTACTTC. Full variable domain (missing parts from reference TRBV28 and TRBJ2-7): DVKVTQSSRYLVKRTGEKVFLECVQDMDHENMFWYRQDPGLGLRLIYFSYDVKMKEKGDIPEGYSVSREKKERFSLILESASTNQTSMYLCASSFTGTGLYEQYFGPGTRLTVT.